The present T cell receptor beta chain was sequenced within a study of Ad26.COV2.S vaccination and SARS-CoV-2 variants. Documented treatment: roughly 19 received Ad26.COV2.S at low or high dose, single or two shots; five or six received placebo; per-sample allocation not given. The samples were gathered on day 63 after the first injection of vaccine or placebo. As regards this clone: The target antigen is unknown.

Study-wide results and caveats: People given the vaccine had a wider spike-specific TCR breadth than placebo recipients did.

Germline-derived CDR1 and CDR2 are LGHNT and FRNRAP. The CDR3 is 16 amino acids. With 3 bases clipped from V and 0 bases from J, the junction kept 8 bases outside the gene matches. The repertoire was sequenced with immunoSEQ multiplex PCR; TCRdb's copy has only in-frame clones and lacks some. This repertoire shows about 680,000 clones, roughly 90% found once; its top ten account for around 1.5%. This TCR was recovered from a person aged 18-60 years who received the Ad26.COV2.S COVID-19 vaccine or a placebo. This specimen was peripheral blood, taken in a trial of Ad26.COV2.S vaccine versus placebo. The chain recombines TRBV12-5 with TRBJ2-7, with 7 bases identical to TRBD2. The DNA for the CDR3 is TGTGCTAGTGGTTTCCCCGGTTCGGGGGGCTCCTACGAGCAGTACTTC. Amino acids: CASGFPGSGGSYEQYF.